This T cell receptor beta chain was observed in a study of T cell changes during pregnancy in multiple sclerosis. Germline CDR1 SGHVS, CDR2 FQNEAQ. Trimming removed 7 bases from V and 8 bases from J, with 14 bases in between. The CDR3 is made up of 12 amino acids. Measured with immunoSEQ multiplex PCR; TCRdb has only the in-frame clones, and not every one. The sample includes 70,000 to 90,000 clones, over 85% of them seen just once. Sequencing was performed on peripheral blood, taken in the second trimester of pregnancy. V and J are TRBV7-8 and TRBJ1-1; possibly TRBD1 for D (5 bases). This sequence originates from a female donor in good health, enrolled as a control in a pregnancy study. As DNA, the CDR3 is TGTGCCAGCACCTTCCAGGGCTTAGAAGCTTTCTTT. This codes for CASTFQGLEAFF.